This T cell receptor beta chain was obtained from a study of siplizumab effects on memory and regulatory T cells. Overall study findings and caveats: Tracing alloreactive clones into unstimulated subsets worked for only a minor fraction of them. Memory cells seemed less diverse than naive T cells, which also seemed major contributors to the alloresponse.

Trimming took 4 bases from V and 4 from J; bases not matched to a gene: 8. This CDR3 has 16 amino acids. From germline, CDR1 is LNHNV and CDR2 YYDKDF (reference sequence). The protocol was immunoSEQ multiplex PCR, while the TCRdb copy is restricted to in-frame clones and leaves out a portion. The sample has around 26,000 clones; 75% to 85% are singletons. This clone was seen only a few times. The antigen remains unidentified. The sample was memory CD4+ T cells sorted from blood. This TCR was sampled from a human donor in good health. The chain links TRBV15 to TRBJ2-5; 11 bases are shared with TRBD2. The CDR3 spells CATSKTSGSRGETQYF. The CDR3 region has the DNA TGTGCCACCAGCAAAACTAGCGGGAGCCGGGGAGAGACCCAGTACTTC. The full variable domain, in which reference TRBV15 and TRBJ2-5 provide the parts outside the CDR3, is DAMVIQNPRYQVTQFGKPVTLSCSQTLNHNVMYWYQQKSSQAPKLLFHYYDKDFNNEADTPDNFQSRRPNTSFCFLDIRSPGLGDTAMYLCATSKTSGSRGETQYFGPGTRLLVL.